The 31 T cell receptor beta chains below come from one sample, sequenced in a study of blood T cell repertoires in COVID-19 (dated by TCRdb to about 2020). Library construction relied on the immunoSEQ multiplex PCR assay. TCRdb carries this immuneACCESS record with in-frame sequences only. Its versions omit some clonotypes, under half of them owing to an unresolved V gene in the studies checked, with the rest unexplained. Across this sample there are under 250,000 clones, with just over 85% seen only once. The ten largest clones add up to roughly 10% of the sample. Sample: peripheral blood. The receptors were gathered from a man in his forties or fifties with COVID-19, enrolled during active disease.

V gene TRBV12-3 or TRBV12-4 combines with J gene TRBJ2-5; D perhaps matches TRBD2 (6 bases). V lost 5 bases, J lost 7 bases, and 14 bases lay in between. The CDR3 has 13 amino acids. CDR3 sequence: CASSPTGVGTQYF. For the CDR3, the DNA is TGTGCCAGCAGTCCCACGGGGGTCGGGACCCAGTACTTC.

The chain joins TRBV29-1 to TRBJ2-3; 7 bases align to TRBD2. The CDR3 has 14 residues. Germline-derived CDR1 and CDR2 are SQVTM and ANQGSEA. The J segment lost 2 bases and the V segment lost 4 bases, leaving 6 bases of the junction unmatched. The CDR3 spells CSVGASGHTDTQYF. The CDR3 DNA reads TGCAGCGTTGGTGCTAGCGGACACACAGATACGCAGTATTTT.

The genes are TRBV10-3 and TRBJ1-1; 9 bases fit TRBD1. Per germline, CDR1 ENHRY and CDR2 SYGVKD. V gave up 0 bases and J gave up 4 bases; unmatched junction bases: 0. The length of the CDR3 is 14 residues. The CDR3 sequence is CAISESDRGTEAFF. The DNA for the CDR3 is TGTGCCATCAGTGAGTCGGACAGGGGCACTGAAGCTTTCTTT.

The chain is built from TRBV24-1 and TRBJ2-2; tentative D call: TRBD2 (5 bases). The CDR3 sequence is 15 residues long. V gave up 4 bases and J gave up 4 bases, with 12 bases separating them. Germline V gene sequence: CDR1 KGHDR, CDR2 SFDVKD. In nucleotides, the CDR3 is TGTGCCACCAGTGACCCCGGGATTATCACCGGGGAGCTGTTTTTT. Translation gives CATSDPGIITGELFF.

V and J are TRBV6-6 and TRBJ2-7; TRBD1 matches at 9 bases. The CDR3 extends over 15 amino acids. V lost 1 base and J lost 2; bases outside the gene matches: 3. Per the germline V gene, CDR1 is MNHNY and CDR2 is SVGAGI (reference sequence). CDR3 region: CASSYLGTGTYEQYF. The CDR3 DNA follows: TGTGCCAGCAGTTACTTGGGGACAGGGACCTACGAGCAGTACTTC.

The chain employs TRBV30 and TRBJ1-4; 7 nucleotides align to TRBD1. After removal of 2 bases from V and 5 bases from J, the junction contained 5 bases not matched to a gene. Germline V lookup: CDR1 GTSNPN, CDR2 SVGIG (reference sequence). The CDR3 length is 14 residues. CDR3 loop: CAWSPGQSNEKLFF. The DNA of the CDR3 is TGTGCCTGGAGTCCGGGACAGTCAAATGAAAAACTGTTTTTT.

In nucleotides, the CDR3 is TGTGCCAGCTCGCAGTCGACAGACACTGAAGCTTTCTTT. Its translation is CASSQSTDTEAFF. The chain carries TRBV18 and TRBJ1-1; TRBD1 might be the D (5 bases). From germline, CDR1 is KGHSH and CDR2 LQKENI. This CDR3 has 13 residues. Between the trimmed V and J ends, which lost 6 bases and 3 bases, there was a span of 11 bases.

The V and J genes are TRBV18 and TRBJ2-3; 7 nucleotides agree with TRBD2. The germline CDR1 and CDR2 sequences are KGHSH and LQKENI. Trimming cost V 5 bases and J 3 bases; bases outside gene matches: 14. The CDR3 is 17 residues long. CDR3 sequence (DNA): TGTGCCAGCTCATCACGGGCGGGAGCTATCCAGACAGATACGCAGTATTTT. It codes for CASSSRAGAIQTDTQYF.

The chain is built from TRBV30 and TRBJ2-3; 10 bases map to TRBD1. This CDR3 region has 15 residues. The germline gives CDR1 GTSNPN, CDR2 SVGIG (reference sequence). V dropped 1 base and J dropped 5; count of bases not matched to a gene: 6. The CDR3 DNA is TGTGCCTGGAGTGACGGGACAGGGGAAATAGATACGCAGTATTTT. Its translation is CAWSDGTGEIDTQYF.

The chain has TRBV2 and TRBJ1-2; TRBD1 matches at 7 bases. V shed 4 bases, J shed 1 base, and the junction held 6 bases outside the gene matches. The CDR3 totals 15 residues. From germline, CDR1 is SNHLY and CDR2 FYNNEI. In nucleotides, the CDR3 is TGTGCCAGCAGTGTTACAGGGGATTTTAACTATGGCTACACCTTC. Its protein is CASSVTGDFNYGYTF.

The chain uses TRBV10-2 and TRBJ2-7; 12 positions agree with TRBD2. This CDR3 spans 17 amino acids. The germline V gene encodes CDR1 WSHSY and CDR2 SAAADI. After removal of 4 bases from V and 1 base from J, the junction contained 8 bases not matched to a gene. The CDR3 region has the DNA TGCGCCAGCAGTGCCCCAGAAGGGACTAGCGGGTCCTACGAGCAGTACTTC. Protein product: CASSAPEGTSGSYEQYF.

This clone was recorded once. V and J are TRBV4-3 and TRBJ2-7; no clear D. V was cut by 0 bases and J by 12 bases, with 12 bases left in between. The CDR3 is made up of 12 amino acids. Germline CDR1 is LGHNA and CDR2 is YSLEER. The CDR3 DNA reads TGCGCCAGCAGCCAAGAGTACGGGTCCCTGTACTTC. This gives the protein CASSQEYGSLYF.

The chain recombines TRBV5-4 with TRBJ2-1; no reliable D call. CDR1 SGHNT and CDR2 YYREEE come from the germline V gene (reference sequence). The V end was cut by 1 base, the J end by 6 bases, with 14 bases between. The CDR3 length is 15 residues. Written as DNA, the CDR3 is TGTGCCAGCAGCTTGCCGGCACCTACGGGCAATGAGCAGTTCTTC. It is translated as CASSLPAPTGNEQFF.

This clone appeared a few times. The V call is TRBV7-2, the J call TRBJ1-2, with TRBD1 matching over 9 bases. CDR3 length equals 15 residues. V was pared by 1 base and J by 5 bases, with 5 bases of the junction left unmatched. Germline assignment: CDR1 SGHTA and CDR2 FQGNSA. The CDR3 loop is CASSLVDGTGYGYTF. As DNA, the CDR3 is TGTGCCAGCAGCTTAGTAGATGGGACAGGGTATGGCTACACCTTC.

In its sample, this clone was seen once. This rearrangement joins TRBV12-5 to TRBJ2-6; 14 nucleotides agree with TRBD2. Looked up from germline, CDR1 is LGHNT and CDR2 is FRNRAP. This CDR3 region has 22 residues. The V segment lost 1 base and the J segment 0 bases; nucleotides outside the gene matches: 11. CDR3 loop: CASGLGLGLAGVSRSGANVLTF. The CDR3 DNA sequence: TGTGCTAGTGGTTTGGGTTTGGGACTAGCGGGAGTTTCACGCTCTGGGGCCAACGTCCTGACTTTC.

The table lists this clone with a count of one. This CDR3 reads CASSPPSTGAYEQYF. For the CDR3, the DNA is TGTGCCAGCTCACCACCGTCGACAGGGGCCTACGAGCAGTACTTC. The chain joins TRBV18 to TRBJ2-7; 8 bases agree with TRBD1. The CDR3 has 15 residues. Germline V gene data show CDR1 as KGHSH and CDR2 as LQKENI. Trimming cost V 0 bases and J 2 bases; bases outside gene matches: 3.

As DNA, the CDR3 is TGCAGCGTTGTTACGGGATCGAACACCGGGGAGCTGTTTTTT. As protein: CSVVTGSNTGELFF. The chain uses TRBV29-1 and TRBJ2-2, with D possibly being TRBD2 (5 bases). Germline assignment: CDR1 SQVTM and CDR2 ANQGSEA. The CDR3 has 14 amino acids. V lost 4 bases, J lost 0 bases, and 9 bases lay in between.

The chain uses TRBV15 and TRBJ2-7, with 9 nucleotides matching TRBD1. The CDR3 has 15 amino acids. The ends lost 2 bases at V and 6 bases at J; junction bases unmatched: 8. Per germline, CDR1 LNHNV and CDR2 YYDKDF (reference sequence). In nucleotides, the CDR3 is TGTGCCACCAGCAGAAAGGGACAGGGTTTTTCCGAGCAGTACTTC. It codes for CATSRKGQGFSEQYF.

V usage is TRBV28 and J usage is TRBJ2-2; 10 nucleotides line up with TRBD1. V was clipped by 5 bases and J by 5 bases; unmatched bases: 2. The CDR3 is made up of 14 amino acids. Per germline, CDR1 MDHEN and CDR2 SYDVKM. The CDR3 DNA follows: TGTGCCAGCAGTCGACAGGGGGCGACCGGGGAGCTGTTTTTT. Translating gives CASSRQGATGELFF. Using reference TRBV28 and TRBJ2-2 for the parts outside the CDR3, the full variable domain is DVKVTQSSRYLVKRTGEKVFLECVQDMDHENMFWYRQDPGLGLRLIYFSYDVKMKEKGDIPEGYSVSREKKERFSLILESASTNQTSMYLCASSRQGATGELFFGEGSRLTVL.

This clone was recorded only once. The CDR3 is CASSLDRGNYNEQFF. The CDR3 DNA is TGTGCCAGCAGCTTGGACAGGGGTAACTACAATGAGCAGTTCTTC. This chain links TRBV5-4 with TRBJ2-1; the match to TRBD1 covers 7 bases. The V gene's germline CDR1 is SGHNT and CDR2 YYREEE (reference sequence). CDR3 length: 15 residues. V was clipped by 0 bases and J by 3 bases; unmatched bases: 3.

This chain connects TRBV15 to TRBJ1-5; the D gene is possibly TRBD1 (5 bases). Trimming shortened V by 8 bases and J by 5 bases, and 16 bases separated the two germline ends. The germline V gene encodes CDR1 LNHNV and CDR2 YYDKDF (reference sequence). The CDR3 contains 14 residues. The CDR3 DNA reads TGTGCCACCTCCGCTGGGGGGGGATATCAGCCCCAGCATTTT. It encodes CATSAGGGYQPQHF.

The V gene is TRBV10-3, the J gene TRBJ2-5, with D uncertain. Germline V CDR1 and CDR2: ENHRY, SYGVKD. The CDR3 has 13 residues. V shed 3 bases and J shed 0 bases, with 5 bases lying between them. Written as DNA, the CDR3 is TGTGCCATCAGTGACCTACACCAAGAGACCCAGTACTTC. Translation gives CAISDLHQETQYF.

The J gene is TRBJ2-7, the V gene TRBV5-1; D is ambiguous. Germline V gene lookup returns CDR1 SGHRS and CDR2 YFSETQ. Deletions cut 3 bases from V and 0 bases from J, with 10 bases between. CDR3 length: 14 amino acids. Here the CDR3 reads CASSSTGSSYEQYF. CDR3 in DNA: TGCGCCAGCAGCTCGACTGGTAGCTCCTACGAGCAGTACTTC.

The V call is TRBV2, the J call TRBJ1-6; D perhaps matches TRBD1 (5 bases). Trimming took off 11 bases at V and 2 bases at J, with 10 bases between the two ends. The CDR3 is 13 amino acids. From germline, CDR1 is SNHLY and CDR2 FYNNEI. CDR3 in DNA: TGTGCCGGCACACAGGCCTATAATTCACCCCTCCACTTT. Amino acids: CAGTQAYNSPLHF.

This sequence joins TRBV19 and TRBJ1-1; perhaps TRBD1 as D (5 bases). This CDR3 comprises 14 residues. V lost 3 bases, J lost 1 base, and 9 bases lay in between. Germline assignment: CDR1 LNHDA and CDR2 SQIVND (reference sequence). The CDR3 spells CASSIFGANTEAFF. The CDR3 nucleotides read TGTGCCAGTAGTATCTTTGGGGCGAACACTGAAGCTTTCTTT.

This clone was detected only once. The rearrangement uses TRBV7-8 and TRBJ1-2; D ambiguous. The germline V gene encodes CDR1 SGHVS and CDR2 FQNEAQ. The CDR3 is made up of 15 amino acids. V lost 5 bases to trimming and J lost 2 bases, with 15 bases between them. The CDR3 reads CASSPSPSGNYGYTF. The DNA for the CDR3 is TGTGCCAGCAGCCCCTCCCCCAGTGGCAACTATGGCTACACCTTC.

Written as DNA, the CDR3 is TGTGCCAGTAGTGCCTGGACAGGGGGCGCGGATGGCTACACCTTC. Translating it yields CASSAWTGGADGYTF. The chain couples TRBV19 to TRBJ1-2, with 11 bases aligning to TRBD1. V was pared by 5 bases and J by 6 bases, with 8 bases of the junction left unmatched. This CDR3 comprises 15 residues. Germline V CDR1 and CDR2: LNHDA, SQIVND (reference sequence).

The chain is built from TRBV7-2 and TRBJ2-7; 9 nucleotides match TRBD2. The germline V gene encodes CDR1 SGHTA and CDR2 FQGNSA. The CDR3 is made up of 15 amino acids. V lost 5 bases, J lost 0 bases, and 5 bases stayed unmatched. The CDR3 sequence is CASSPSGVNSYEQYF. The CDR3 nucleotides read TGTGCCAGCAGCCCTAGCGGGGTTAACTCCTACGAGCAGTACTTC.

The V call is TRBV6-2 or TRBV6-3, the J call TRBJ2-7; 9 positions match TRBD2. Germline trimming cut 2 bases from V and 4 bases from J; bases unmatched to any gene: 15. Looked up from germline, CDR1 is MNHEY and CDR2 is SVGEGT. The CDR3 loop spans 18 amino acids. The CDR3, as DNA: TGTGCCAGCAGTTACGAATTCGGCGGGAGGGAGGGGGTTTACGAGCAGTACTTC. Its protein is CASSYEFGGREGVYEQYF.

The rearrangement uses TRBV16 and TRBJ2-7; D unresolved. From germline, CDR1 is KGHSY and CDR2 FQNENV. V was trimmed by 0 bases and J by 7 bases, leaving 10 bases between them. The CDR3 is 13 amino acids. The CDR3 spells CASSQSKQREQYF. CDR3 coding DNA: TGTGCCAGCAGCCAATCCAAACAGAGAGAGCAGTACTTC.

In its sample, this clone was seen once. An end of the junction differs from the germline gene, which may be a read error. This CDR3 reads CASSVAPGLAGPQETQYF. The CDR3, as DNA: TGTGCCAGCAGCGTAGCTCCGGGACTAGCGGGGCCCCAAGAGACCCAGTACTTC. The V and J genes are TRBV7-9 and TRBJ2-5, with 13 nucleotides matching TRBD2. There are 18 residues in the CDR3. Germline V gene sequence: CDR1 SEHNR, CDR2 FQNEAQ (reference sequence).